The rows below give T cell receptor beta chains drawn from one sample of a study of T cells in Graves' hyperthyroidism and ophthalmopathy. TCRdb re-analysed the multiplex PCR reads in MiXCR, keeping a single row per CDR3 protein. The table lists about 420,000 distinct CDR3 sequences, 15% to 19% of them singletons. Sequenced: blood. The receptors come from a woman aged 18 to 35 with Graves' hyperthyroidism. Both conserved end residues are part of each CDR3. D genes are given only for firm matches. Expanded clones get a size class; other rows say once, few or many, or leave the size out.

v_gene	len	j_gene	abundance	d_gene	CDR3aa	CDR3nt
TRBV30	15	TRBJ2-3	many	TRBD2	CAWTSGLADTDTQYF	TGTGCCTGGACCTCCGGACTAGCCGACACAGATACGCAGTATTTT
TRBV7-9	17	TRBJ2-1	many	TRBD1	CASSFTSRDSHYNEQFF	TGTGCCAGCAGCTTCACCTCCCGGGACAGTCATTACAATGAGCAGTTCTTC
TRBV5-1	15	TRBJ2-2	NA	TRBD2	CASSPRTSWNGELFF	TGCGCCAGCAGCCCGAGGACTAGCTGGAACGGGGAGCTGTTTTTT
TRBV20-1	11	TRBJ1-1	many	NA	CSAPEGTEAFF	TGCAGTGCTCCAGAGGGCACTGAAGCTTTCTTT
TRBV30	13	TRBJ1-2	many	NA	CAWSARRNYGYTF	TGTGCCTGGAGTGCGAGGCGGAACTATGGCTACACCTTC
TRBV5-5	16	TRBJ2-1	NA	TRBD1	CASSPLPGQVGNEQFF	TGTGCCAGCAGCCCCCTCCCCGGACAGGTGGGGAATGAGCAGTTCTTC
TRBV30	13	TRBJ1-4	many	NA	CAWNIGSVEKLFF	TGTGCCTGGAATATTGGGTCGGTTGAAAAACTGTTTTTT
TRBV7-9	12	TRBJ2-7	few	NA	CASSFGNYEQYF	TGTGCCAGCAGCTTTGGAAACTACGAGCAGTACTTC
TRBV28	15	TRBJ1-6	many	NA	CASSLDRFRNSPLHF	TGTGCCAGCAGTTTAGACAGGTTCAGGAATTCACCCCTCCACTTT
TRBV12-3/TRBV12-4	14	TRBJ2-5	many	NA	CASSPGTHRETQYF	TGTGCCAGCAGCCCCGGGACCCACAGGGAGACCCAGTACTTC
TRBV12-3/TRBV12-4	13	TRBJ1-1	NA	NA	CASSLMTDTEAFF	TGTGCCAGCAGTTTAATGACAGACACTGAAGCTTTCTTT
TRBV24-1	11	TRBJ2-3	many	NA	CATTGDDTQYF	TGTGCCACCACGGGGGACGATACGCAGTATTTT
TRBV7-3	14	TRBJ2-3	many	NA	CASSLMGFQDTQYF	TGTGCCAGCAGCTTAATGGGCTTTCAAGATACGCAGTATTTT
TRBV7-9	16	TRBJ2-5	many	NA	CASSLETQQYQETQYF	TGTGCCAGCAGCTTGGAGACCCAACAGTACCAAGAGACCCAGTACTTC
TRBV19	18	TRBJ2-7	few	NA	CASSISAFQGGFHYEQYF	TGTGCCAGTAGTATATCGGCCTTCCAGGGGGGATTTCACTACGAGCAGTACTTC
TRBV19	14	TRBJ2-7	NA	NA	CASSNRGISYEQYF	TGTGCCAGTAGTAATCGGGGGATTTCCTACGAGCAGTACTTC
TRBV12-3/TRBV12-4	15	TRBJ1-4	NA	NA	CASSLWGGANEKLFF	TGTGCCAGCAGTTTGTGGGGTGGGGCTAATGAAAAACTGTTTTTT
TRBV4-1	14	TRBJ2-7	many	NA	CASSLQGGPYEQYF	TGCGCCAGCAGCCTGCAGGGGGGGCCCTACGAGCAGTACTTC
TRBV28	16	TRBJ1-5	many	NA	CASRSRPGPWNQPQHF	TGTGCCAGCAGATCAAGACCAGGACCATGGAATCAGCCCCAGCATTTT
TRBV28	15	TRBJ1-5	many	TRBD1	CASSTTDRGPQPQHF	TGTGCCAGCAGTACAACCGACAGGGGCCCTCAGCCCCAGCATTTT
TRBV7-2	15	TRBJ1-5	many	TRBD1	CASSRATGEYQPQHF	TGTGCCAGCAGCCGCGCCACAGGGGAGTATCAGCCCCAGCATTTT
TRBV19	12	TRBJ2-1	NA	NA	CASSIGGAEQFF	TGTGCCAGTAGTATAGGGGGGGCGGAGCAGTTCTTC
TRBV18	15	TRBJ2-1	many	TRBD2	CASSPGLAGRNEQFF	TGTGCCAGCTCACCCGGACTAGCGGGGCGGAATGAGCAGTTCTTC
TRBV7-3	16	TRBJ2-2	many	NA	CASSRNGIANTGELFF	TGTGCCAGCAGCCGAAACGGGATTGCAAACACCGGGGAGCTGTTTTTT
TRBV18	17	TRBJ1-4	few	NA	CASSPQRQMTTNEKLFF	TGTGCCAGCTCACCCCAGAGACAGATGACAACTAATGAAAAACTGTTTTTT
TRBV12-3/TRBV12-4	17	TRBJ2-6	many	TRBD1	CASSLGTGSAGANVLTF	TGTGCCAGCAGTTTAGGGACAGGTTCGGCGGGGGCCAACGTCCTGACTTTC
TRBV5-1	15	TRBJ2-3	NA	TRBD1	CASSPTGTGVDTQYF	TGCGCCAGCAGCCCGACCGGGACAGGGGTAGATACGCAGTATTTT
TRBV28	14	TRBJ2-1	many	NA	CASSSGSVCNEQFF	TGTGCCAGCAGTTCGGGCAGCGTATGCAATGAGCAGTTCTTC
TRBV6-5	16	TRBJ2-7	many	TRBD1	CASSYPGTGAPDEQYF	TGTGCCAGCAGTTACCCCGGGACAGGGGCGCCCGACGAGCAGTACTTC
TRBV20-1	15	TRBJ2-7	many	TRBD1	CSARAGTGPSYEQYF	TGCAGTGCTAGAGCCGGGACAGGGCCCTCCTACGAGCAGTACTTC
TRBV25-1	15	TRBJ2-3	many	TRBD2	CASSRGLADTDTQYF	TGTGCCAGCAGTAGAGGACTAGCGGACACAGATACGCAGTATTTT
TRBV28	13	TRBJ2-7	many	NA	CASSFRPSYEQYF	TGTGCCAGCAGTTTCCGGCCCTCCTACGAGCAGTACTTC